Shown below are 2 T cell receptor beta chains from a single sample sequenced in a study of PD-1 blockade in classical Hodgkin lymphoma. Only in-frame clones appear in the TCRdb table, and some are missing; sequencing was by immunoSEQ multiplex PCR. The sample gives under 20,000 clones, 70% of which show up once; nearly 2.5% is in the top ten. Indicated time point: cycle 4 day 1 (C4D1), after around six weeks of nivolumab. Every patient experienced relapse after autologous stem cell transplantation, and brentuximab vedotin exposure varied. Thawed PBMCs underwent magnetic negative selection to yield purified CD4+ T cells. The input for sequencing was CD4+ T cells from blood, taken before the fourth cycle of nivolumab. Source of these receptors: a human donor with classical Hodgkin lymphoma.

V usage is TRBV7-2 and J usage is TRBJ1-4; 7 bases agree with TRBD1. Germline trimming cut 5 bases from V and 4 bases from J; bases unmatched to any gene: 7. Germline loops: CDR1 SGHTA, CDR2 FQGNSA. The CDR3 runs 15 residues. The CDR3 nucleotides are TGTGCCAGCAGCCCAACCGGGACAGTTAATGAAAAACTGTTTTTT. Translation gives CASSPTGTVNEKLFF. Full variable domain (outside the CDR3, taken from reference TRBV7-2 and TRBJ1-4): GAGVSQSPSNKVTEKGKDVELRCDPISGHTALYWYRQSLGQGLEFLIYFQGNSAPDKSGLPSDRFSAERTGGSVSTLTIQRTQQEDSAVYLCASSPTGTVNEKLFFGSGTQLSVL.

The chain joins TRBV9 to TRBJ2-4; D gene uncertain. Germline lookup yields CDR1 SGDLS and CDR2 YYNGEE. Trimming stripped 3 bases from V and 0 bases from J, with 10 bases between. The CDR3 is 15 amino acids. DNA for the CDR3: TGTGCCAGCAGCGCACAACCAGGAGCCAAAAACATTCAGTACTTC. Protein product: CASSAQPGAKNIQYF. The full variable domain, completed using reference TRBV9 and TRBJ2-4, is DSGVTQTPKHLITATGQRVTLRCSPRSGDLSVYWYQQSLDQGLQFLIQYYNGEERAKGNILERFSAQQFPDLHSELNLSSLELGDSALYFCASSAQPGAKNIQYFGAGTRLSVL.